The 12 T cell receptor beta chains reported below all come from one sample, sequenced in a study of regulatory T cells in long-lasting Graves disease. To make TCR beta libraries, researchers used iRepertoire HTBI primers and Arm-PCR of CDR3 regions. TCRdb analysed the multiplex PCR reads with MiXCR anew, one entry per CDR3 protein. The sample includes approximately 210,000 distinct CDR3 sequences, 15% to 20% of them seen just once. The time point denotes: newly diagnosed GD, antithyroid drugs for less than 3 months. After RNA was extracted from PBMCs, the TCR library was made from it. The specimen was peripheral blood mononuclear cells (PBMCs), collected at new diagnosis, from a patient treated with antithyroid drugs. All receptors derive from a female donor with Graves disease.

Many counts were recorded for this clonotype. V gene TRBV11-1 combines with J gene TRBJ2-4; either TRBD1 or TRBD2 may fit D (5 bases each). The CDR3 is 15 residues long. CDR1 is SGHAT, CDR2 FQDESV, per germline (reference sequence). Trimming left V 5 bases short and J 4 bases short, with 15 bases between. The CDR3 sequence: CASSQEGSLKNIQYF. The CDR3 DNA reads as TGTGCCAGCAGCCAAGAGGGGTCACTGAAAAACATTCAGTACTTC.

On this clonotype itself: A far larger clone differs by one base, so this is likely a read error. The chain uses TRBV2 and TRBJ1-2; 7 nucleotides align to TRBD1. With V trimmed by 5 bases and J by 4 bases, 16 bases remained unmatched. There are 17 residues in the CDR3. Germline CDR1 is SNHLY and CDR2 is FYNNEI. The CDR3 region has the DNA TGTGCCAGCAGTCCCTGGACAGGATCGGTTAGAATCTATGGCTACACCTTC. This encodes CASSPWTGSVRIYGYTF. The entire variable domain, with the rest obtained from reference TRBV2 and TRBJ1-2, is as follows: EPEVTQTPSHQVTQMGQEVILRCVPISNHLYFYWYRQILGQKVEFLVSFYNNEISEKSEIFDDQFSVERPDGSNFTLKIRSTKLEDSAMYFCASSPWTGSVRIYGYTFGSGTRLTVV.

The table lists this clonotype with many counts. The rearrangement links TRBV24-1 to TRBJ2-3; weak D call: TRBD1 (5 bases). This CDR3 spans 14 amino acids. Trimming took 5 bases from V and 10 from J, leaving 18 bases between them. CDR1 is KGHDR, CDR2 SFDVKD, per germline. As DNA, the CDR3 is TGTGCCACCAGTGGGACCGTTGACAGTGGGTCGCAGTATTTT. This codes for CATSGTVDSGSQYF.

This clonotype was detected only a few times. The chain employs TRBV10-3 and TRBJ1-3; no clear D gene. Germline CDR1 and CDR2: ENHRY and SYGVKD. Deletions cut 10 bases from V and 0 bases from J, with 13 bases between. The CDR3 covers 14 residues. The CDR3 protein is CATLPRHSGNTIYF. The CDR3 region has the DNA TGTGCCACCCTCCCGCGGCACTCTGGAAACACCATATATTTT.

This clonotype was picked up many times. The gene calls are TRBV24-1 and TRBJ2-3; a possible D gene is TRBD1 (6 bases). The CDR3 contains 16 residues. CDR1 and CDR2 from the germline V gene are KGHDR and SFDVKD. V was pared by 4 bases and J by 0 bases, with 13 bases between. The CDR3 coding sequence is TGTGCCACCAGTGAGTCAGGGGTCTCTAGCACAGATACGCAGTATTTT. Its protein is CATSESGVSSTDTQYF.

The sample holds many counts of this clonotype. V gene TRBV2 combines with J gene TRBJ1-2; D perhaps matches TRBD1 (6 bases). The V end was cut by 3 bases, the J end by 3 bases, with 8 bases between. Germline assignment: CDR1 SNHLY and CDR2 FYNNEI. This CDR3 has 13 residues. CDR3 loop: CASSDQGYYGYTF. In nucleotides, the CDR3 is TGTGCCAGCAGTGATCAGGGGTACTATGGCTACACCTTC.

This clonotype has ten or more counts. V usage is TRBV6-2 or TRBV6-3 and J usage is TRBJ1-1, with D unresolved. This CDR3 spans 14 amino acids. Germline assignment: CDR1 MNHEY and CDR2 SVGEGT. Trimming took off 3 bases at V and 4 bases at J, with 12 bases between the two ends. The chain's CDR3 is CASSYAMRSTEAFF. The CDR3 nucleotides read TGTGCCAGCAGTTATGCAATGAGGAGCACTGAAGCTTTCTTT.

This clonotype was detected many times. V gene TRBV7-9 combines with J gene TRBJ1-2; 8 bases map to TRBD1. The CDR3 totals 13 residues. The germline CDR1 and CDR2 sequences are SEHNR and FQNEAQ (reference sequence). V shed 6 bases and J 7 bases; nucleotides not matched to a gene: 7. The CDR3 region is CASSLTGESGYTF. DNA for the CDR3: TGTGCCAGCAGTCTGACAGGGGAGAGTGGCTACACCTTC.

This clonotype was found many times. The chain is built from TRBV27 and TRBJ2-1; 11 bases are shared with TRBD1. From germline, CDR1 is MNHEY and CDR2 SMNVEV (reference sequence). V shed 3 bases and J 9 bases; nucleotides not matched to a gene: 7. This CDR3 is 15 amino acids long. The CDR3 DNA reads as TGTGCCAGCAGTTTCCGGACAGGGGGCTACGGTGAGCAGTTCTTC. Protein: CASSFRTGGYGEQFF.

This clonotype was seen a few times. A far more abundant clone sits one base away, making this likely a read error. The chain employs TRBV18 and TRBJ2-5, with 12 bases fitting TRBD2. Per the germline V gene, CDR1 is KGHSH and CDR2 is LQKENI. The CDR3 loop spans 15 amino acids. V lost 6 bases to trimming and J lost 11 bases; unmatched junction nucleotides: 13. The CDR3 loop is CASSPGLAGDNEQYF. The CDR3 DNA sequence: TGTGCCAGCTCTCCGGGACTAGCGGGCGACAATGAGCAGTACTTC.

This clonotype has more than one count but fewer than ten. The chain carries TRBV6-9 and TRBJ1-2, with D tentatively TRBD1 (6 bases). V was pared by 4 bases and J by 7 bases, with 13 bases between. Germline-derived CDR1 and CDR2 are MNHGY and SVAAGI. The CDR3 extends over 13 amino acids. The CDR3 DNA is TGTGCCAGCAGTTCCGTTACAGGGATTGGCTACACCTTC. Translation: CASSSVTGIGYTF.

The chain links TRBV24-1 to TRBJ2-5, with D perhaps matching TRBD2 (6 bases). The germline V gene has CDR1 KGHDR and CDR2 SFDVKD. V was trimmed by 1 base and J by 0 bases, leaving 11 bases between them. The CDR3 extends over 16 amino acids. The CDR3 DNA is TGTGCCACCAGTGATTTTCGGCGGGAAAACCAAGAGACCCAGTACTTC. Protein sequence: CATSDFRRENQETQYF.